Listed here is a single T cell receptor beta chain. This sample is part of a study of CD8+CD57+ T cells in acquired aplastic anemia. Study-wide background: Quantities of DNA derived from sorted CD4+ and CD8+ cells averaged approximately 3.3 ug.

For CDR3 and TCR beta VDJ profiling, genomic DNA was the template used. TCRdb called the reads again in MiXCR, with one record for every CDR3 protein. This sample yields 100,000 to 150,000 distinct CDR3 sequences, of which 48% are seen a single time; around 2.5% belongs to the top ten. The CDR3 length is 14 residues. Germline V CDR1 and CDR2: MNHEY, SVGEGT. V dropped 6 bases and J dropped 5 bases, with 13 bases sitting between them. Source material: sorted CD4+, CD8+, or CD8+CD57+ T cells (not recorded which) from PBMCs. This clonotype was sampled from a human donor in good health, serving as a control. This chain links TRBV6-2 or TRBV6-3 with TRBJ2-2; D is undetermined. This CDR3 reads CASSYPRETGELFF. The DNA for the CDR3 is TGTGCCAGCAGCTACCCTCGTGAGACCGGGGAGCTGTTTTTT.